These 17 T cell receptor beta chains were sequenced from one sample in a study of T cells in Graves' hyperthyroidism and ophthalmopathy. Amplified TCR beta CDR3 regions derived from RNA transcripts. During a first-round RT-PCR of the TCR CDR3, the HTBI primer set was used. TCRdb recomputed calls from the multiplex PCR reads with MiXCR, one row per CDR3 protein. This table holds some 620,000 distinct CDR3 sequences, roughly 17% found once. The sample was blood. These receptor sequences come from a woman aged 30 to 39 with Graves' hyperthyroidism.

A few counts support this clonotype. The V gene is TRBV2, the J gene TRBJ1-4, with 9 bases fitting TRBD1. Germline CDR1 is SNHLY and CDR2 is FYNNEI. The CDR3 has 14 residues. The J segment lost 6 bases and the V segment lost 8 bases, leaving 7 bases of the junction unmatched. In nucleotides, the CDR3 is TGTGCCAGCCGGGCCGGGACAGGGTATGAAAAACTGTTTTTT. Protein sequence: CASRAGTGYEKLFF.

The chain combines TRBV29-1 with TRBJ1-1; D remains ambiguous. The germline gives CDR1 SQVTM, CDR2 ANQGSEA. The CDR3 covers 12 residues. Trimming pared 2 bases from V and 5 bases from J, leaving 9 bases between. The CDR3 region is CSVESTATEAFF. The CDR3 coding sequence is TGCAGCGTTGAAAGTACAGCTACTGAAGCTTTCTTT.

The CDR3, as DNA: TGTGCCAGCAGTGAAGGGAGCGGGAGGGATTACGAGCAGTACTTC. Translation: CASSEGSGRDYEQYF. The rearrangement joins TRBV2 to TRBJ2-7, with 10 bases aligning to TRBD2. Trimming at V came to 1 base and at J to 4 bases, leaving 4 bases not matched to a gene. The CDR3 totals 15 residues. From germline, CDR1 is SNHLY and CDR2 FYNNEI. The full variable domain, rest sourced from reference TRBV2 and TRBJ2-7, is EPEVTQTPSHQVTQMGQEVILRCVPISNHLYFYWYRQILGQKVEFLVSFYNNEISEKSEIFDDQFSVERPDGSNFTLKIRSTKLEDSAMYFCASSEGSGRDYEQYFGPGTRLTVT.

This clonotype was seen many times. The chain links TRBV7-8 to TRBJ2-3, with D perhaps TRBD1 (5 bases). The CDR3 length is 16 residues. Trimming removed 2 bases from V and 0 bases from J, with 12 bases in between. Germline CDR1 is SGHVS and CDR2 is FQNEAQ. CDR3 in amino acids: CASSLSRAPSTDTQYF. In DNA, the CDR3 is TGTGCCAGCAGCTTATCCAGGGCTCCTAGCACAGATACGCAGTATTTT.

At least ten counts were recorded for this clonotype. The genes are TRBV27 and TRBJ2-2, with 7 bases aligning to TRBD2. Germline-derived CDR1 and CDR2 are MNHEY and SMNVEV (reference sequence). This CDR3 contains 14 residues. V lost 1 base and J lost 5; bases outside the gene matches: 1. In DNA form, the CDR3 reads TGTGCCAGCAGTTTATACGGGGGGACCGGGGAGCTGTTTTTT. Its protein product is CASSLYGGTGELFF.

This clonotype was detected ten times or more. V gene TRBV18 combines with J gene TRBJ1-1, with D hard to call. Germline lookup yields CDR1 KGHSH and CDR2 LQKENI. The CDR3 has 13 amino acids. V dropped 6 bases and J dropped 1 base, with 9 bases sitting between them. The CDR3 bases are TGTGCCAGCTCGATGGCTGGGAACACTGAAGCTTTCTTT. Amino acids: CASSMAGNTEAFF.

In its sample, this clonotype was seen many times. In DNA, the CDR3 is TGTGCCAGCAGCTTAGGCCTAGCGGTGCTACAAGAGACCCAGTACTTC. It is translated as CASSLGLAVLQETQYF. V and J are TRBV7-2 and TRBJ2-5; TRBD2 agrees at 7 bases. V shed 1 base and J 2 bases; nucleotides not matched to a gene: 7. CDR3 size: 16 residues. CDR1 SGHTA and CDR2 FQGNSA come from the germline V gene. Combining the CDR3 with reference TRBV7-2 and TRBJ2-5 gives the whole variable domain GAGVSQSPSNKVTEKGKDVELRCDPISGHTALYWYRQSLGQGLEFLIYFQGNSAPDKSGLPSDRFSAERTGGSVSTLTIQRTQQEDSAVYLCASSLGLAVLQETQYFGPGTRLLVL.

In this sample, this clonotype turned up many times. The V and J genes are TRBV27 and TRBJ2-1; 14 positions match TRBD2. The V gene's germline CDR1 is MNHEY and CDR2 SMNVEV (reference sequence). The CDR3 has 16 amino acids. V lost 4 bases, J lost 4 bases, and 3 bases stayed unmatched. The CDR3 DNA is TGTGCCAGCAGTTCCAGACTAGCGGGAGGGTACAATGAGCAGTTCTTC. This encodes CASSSRLAGGYNEQFF.

This clonotype was seen more than once but under ten times. V is TRBV5-1 and J is TRBJ1-1, with a tentative D call TRBD1 (5 bases). Trimming took off 0 bases at V and 5 bases at J, with 11 bases between the two ends. CDR3 length: 14 amino acids. CDR1 and CDR2 from the germline V gene are SGHRS and YFSETQ. The CDR3 DNA reads as TGCGCCAGCAGCTTGGCAGGGAGAGGTACTGAAGCTTTCTTT. Protein product: CASSLAGRGTEAFF.

This clonotype was detected ten times or more. The V call is TRBV20-1, the J call TRBJ2-7, with 8 bases matching TRBD2. Germline lookup yields CDR1 DFQATT and CDR2 SNEGSKA (reference sequence). With 0 bases clipped from V and 3 bases from J, the junction kept 1 base outside the gene matches. This CDR3 contains 13 residues. The CDR3 coding sequence is TGCAGTGCTAGAGACCTAGCGGGCTACGAGCAGTACTTC. As protein: CSARDLAGYEQYF.

In its sample, this clonotype was seen many times. The gene calls are TRBV20-1 and TRBJ1-6, with 8 bases matching TRBD1. Trimming at V came to 5 bases and at J to 1 base, leaving 7 bases not matched to a gene. The germline CDR1 and CDR2 sequences are DFQATT and SNEGSKA (reference sequence). The CDR3 has 16 residues. The chain's CDR3 is CSAHRDRLSYNSPLHF. DNA of the CDR3: TGCAGTGCTCACCGGGACAGGTTGTCCTATAATTCACCCCTCCACTTT.

This sequence joins TRBV4-3 and TRBJ2-3, with unresolved D. Germline lookup yields CDR1 LGHNA and CDR2 YSLEER. Trimming removed 0 bases from V and 1 base from J, with 14 bases in between. This CDR3 contains 17 residues. CDR3 in amino acids: CASSQDWAYSGTDTQYF. DNA of the CDR3: TGCGCCAGCAGCCAAGATTGGGCCTACAGCGGCACAGATACGCAGTATTTT.

The rearrangement uses TRBV19 and TRBJ1-5; 8 bases are a match to TRBD1. The CDR3 is 14 residues long. Germline CDR1 LNHDA, CDR2 SQIVND (reference sequence). V shed 8 bases and J 1 base; nucleotides not matched to a gene: 4. In nucleotides, the CDR3 is TGTGCCAGTCGCGGACAGGGCAGCAATCAGCCCCAGCATTTT. Translation gives CASRGQGSNQPQHF.

The J gene is TRBJ1-1, the V gene TRBV10-3; D unresolved. The CDR3 is 13 amino acids. The ends were cut back, 4 bases at V and 3 bases at J, with 9 bases in the middle. From germline, CDR1 is ENHRY and CDR2 SYGVKD. CDR3 nucleotides: TGTGCCATCAGTGTGGGTGGGGACACTGAAGCTTTCTTT. It is translated as CAISVGGDTEAFF.

This clonotype was observed a few times. The chain has TRBV7-8 and TRBJ1-5; D is perhaps TRBD1 (6 bases). V gave up 5 bases and J gave up 2 bases, with 16 bases separating them. CDR1 SGHVS and CDR2 FQNEAQ come from the germline V gene. This CDR3 is built from 16 residues. The DNA for the CDR3 is TGTGCCAGCAGCGCCCCTCAGGGGATCCGCAATCAGCCCCAGCATTTT. It codes for CASSAPQGIRNQPQHF.

This clonotype was recorded at least ten times. The V call is TRBV2, the J call TRBJ2-4; tentatively, D is TRBD1 or TRBD2 (5 bases each). The CDR3 is 14 residues long. V was pared by 6 bases and J by 7 bases, with 16 bases between. Germline-derived CDR1 and CDR2 are SNHLY and FYNNEI. The CDR3 reads CASSTGSGGNIQYF. In nucleotides, the CDR3 is TGTGCCAGCAGCACAGGCTCCGGCGGGAACATTCAGTACTTC.

The table lists this clonotype with many counts. The J gene is TRBJ1-2, the V gene TRBV28; D gene uncertain. V was trimmed by 10 bases and J by 8 bases, leaving 17 bases between them. The CDR3 sequence is 12 residues long. Germline CDR1 and CDR2: MDHEN and SYDVKM. CDR3 bases: TGTGCCATAAGAAGACCGGACGGGGGCTACACCTTC. Translation gives CAIRRPDGGYTF.